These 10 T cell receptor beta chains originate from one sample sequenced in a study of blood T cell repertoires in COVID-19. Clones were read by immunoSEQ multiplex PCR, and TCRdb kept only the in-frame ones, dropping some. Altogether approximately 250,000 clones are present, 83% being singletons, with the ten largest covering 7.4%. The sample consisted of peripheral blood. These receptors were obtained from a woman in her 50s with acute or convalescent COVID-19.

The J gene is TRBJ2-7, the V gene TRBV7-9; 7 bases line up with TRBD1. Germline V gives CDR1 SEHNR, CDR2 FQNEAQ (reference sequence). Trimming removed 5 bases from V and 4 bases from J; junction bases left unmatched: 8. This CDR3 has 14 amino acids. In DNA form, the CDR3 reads TGTGCCAGCAGCCATGGGACAGTGGAGTACGAGCAGTACTTC. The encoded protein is CASSHGTVEYEQYF.

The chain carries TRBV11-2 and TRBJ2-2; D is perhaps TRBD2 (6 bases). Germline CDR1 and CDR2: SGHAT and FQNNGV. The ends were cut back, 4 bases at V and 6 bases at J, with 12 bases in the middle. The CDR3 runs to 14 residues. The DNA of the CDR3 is TGTGCCAGCAGCTCCGGAGGAGGGTCCGGGGAGCTGTTTTTT. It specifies CASSSGGGSGELFF.

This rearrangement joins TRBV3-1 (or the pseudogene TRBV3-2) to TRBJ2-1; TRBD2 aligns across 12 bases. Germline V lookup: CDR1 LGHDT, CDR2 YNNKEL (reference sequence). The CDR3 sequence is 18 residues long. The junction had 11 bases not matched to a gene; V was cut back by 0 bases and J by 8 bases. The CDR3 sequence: CASSQERSLAGGPHEQFF. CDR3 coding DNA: TGTGCCAGCAGCCAAGAACGGTCGCTAGCGGGGGGGCCGCATGAGCAGTTCTTC.

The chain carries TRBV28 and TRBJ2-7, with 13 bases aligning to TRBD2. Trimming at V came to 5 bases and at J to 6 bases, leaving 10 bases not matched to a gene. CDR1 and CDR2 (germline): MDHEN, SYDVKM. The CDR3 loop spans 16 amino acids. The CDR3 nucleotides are TGTGCCAGCAGTCCGTTAACTAGCGGGAGGGCCGGCGAGCAGTACTTC. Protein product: CASSPLTSGRAGEQYF.

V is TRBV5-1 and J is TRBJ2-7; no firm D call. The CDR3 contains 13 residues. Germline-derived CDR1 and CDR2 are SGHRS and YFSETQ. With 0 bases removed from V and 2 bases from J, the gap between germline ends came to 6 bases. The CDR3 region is CASSLAQTYEQYF. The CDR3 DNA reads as TGCGCCAGCAGCTTGGCCCAGACCTACGAGCAGTACTTC.

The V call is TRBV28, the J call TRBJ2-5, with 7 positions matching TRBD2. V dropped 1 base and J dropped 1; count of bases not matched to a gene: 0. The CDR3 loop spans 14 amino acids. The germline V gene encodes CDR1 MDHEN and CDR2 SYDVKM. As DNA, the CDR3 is TGTGCCAGCAGTTTATTAGCGGGCCAAGAGACCCAGTACTTC. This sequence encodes CASSLLAGQETQYF.

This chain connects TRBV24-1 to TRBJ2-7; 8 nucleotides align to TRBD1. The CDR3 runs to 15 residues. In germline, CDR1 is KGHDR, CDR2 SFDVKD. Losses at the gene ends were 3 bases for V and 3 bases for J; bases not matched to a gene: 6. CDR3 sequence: CATSDRDRGGYEQYF. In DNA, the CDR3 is TGTGCCACCAGTGATCGAGACAGGGGAGGCTACGAGCAGTACTTC.

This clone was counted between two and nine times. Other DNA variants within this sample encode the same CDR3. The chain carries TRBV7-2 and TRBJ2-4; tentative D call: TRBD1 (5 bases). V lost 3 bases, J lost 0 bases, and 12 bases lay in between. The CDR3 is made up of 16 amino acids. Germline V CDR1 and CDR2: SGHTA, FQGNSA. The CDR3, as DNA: TGTGCCAGCAGCTTGGACACCAGATTAGCCAAAAACATTCAGTACTTC. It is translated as CASSLDTRLAKNIQYF. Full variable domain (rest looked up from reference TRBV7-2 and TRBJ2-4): GAGVSQSPSNKVTEKGKDVELRCDPISGHTALYWYRQSLGQGLEFLIYFQGNSAPDKSGLPSDRFSAERTGGSVSTLTIQRTQQEDSAVYLCASSLDTRLAKNIQYFGAGTRLSVL.

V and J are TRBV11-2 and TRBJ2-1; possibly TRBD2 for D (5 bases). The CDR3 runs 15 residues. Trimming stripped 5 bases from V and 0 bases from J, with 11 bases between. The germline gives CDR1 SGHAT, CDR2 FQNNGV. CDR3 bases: TGTGCCAGCAGCATTAGCGTTTACTCCTACAATGAGCAGTTCTTC. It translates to CASSISVYSYNEQFF. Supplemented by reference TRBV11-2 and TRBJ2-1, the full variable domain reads EAGVAQSPRYKIIEKRQSVAFWCNPISGHATLYWYQQILGQGPKLLIQFQNNGVVDDSQLPKDRFSAERLKGVDSTLKIQPAKLEDSAVYLCASSISVYSYNEQFFGPGTRLTVL.

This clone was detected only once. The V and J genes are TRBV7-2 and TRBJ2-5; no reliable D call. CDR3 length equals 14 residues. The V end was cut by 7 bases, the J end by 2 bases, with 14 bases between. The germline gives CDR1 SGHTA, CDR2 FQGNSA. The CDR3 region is CASILPTAQETQYF. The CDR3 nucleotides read TGTGCCAGCATCCTGCCCACAGCACAAGAGACCCAGTACTTC.